Sequencing of this T cell receptor (beta chain) was carried out in a study of cytomegalovirus exposure and HLA in healthy donors. Primers for the PCR totalled 60 Vbeta and 13 Jbeta. Study processing details: In a later analysis, around 10 million of approximately 81 million unique beta chains occurred in at least two donors. The assay was immunoSEQ multiplex PCR, and TCRdb's table has in-frame clones only and misses some. V, J and clone size derive from that table, while D and trimming were established from the DNA sequence. The table shows approximately 300,000 clones, with 84% occurring only once. Donors sampled were nominally healthy, though unrecorded immune exposures were likely. V lost 3 bases, J lost 7 bases, and 12 bases lay in between. The CDR3 covers 13 residues. The germline gives CDR1 SGHNT, CDR2 YENEEA.

The TCR originated in a woman in her 40s in good health and CMV-seropositive. The chain combines TRBV11-3 with TRBJ1-1; D unclear. The sequencing sample was made of PBMCs. As DNA, the CDR3 is TGTGCCAGCAGCTTCTTGGGCATCGATGAAGCTTTCTTT. This gives the protein CASSFLGIDEAFF. The variable domain in full, with the rest retrieved from reference TRBV11-3 and TRBJ1-1, is EAGVVQSPRYKIIEKKQPVAFWCNPISGHNTLYWYLQNLGQGPELLIRYENEEAVDDSQLPKDRFSAERLKGVDSTLKIQPAELGDSAVYLCASSFLGIDEAFFGQGTRLTVV.